Presented here are 14 T cell receptor beta chains from one specimen sequenced in a study of beta chain features in type 1 diabetes. Expressed TCRB transcripts were sequenced after all isolated RNA was converted to cDNA. This table comes from immunoSEQ multiplex PCR, and its TCRdb copy is limited to in-frame clones, with some not included. The data show a few hundred thousand clones, under 20% seen once. For these receptors, no antigen is known. General study findings and limits: For Type 1 diabetes patients, all four CD4+ subsets carried TCRB CDR3s that were moderately but significantly shorter.

What was sequenced was naive CD4+ T cells from blood. Receptors originate from a man aged 25-45 years with type 1 diabetes.

This chain uses TRBV15 with TRBJ2-1; TRBD1 is a possible D gene (5 bases). Germline CDR1 and CDR2: LNHNV and YYDKDF (reference sequence). The CDR3 has 13 amino acids. Trimming left V 2 bases short and J 7 bases short, with 9 bases between. CDR3 sequence reads: CATSRSTVNEQFF. CDR3 DNA sequence: TGTGCCACCAGCAGATCGACAGTTAATGAGCAGTTCTTC.

This clone was seen a few times. This chain uses TRBV11-2 with TRBJ2-3; no clear D. Trimming took 5 bases from V and 4 from J, leaving 7 bases between them. CDR1 SGHAT and CDR2 FQNNGV come from the germline V gene. CDR3 length equals 12 residues. CDR3 DNA: TGTGCCAGCAGCATCCGGGCAGATACGCAGTATTTT. It specifies CASSIRADTQYF.

The rearrangement uses TRBV29-1 and TRBJ1-5; tentatively, D is TRBD1 (6 bases). The CDR3 is made up of 13 amino acids. Trimming removed 4 bases at V and 5 bases at J, with 12 bases between. CDR1 and CDR2 (germline): SQVTM, ANQGSEA. The CDR3 DNA follows: TGCAGCGTTGGGTGGCAGGGGCATCAGCCCCAGCATTTT. This sequence encodes CSVGWQGHQPQHF.

This clone was counted only a few times. The chain has TRBV15 and TRBJ2-3; possible D gene TRBD2, 6 bases. Trimming left V 0 bases short and J 14 bases short, with 18 bases between. Germline loops: CDR1 LNHNV, CDR2 YYDKDF (reference sequence). The CDR3 has 14 residues. The DNA for the CDR3 is TGTGCCACCAGCAGAGATGATAGGAGGGAATCGCCGTATTTT. Translated, it gives CATSRDDRRESPYF.

This clone was detected only a few times. The chain employs TRBV16 and TRBJ1-1; perhaps TRBD1 as D (5 bases). Germline values: CDR1 KGHSY, CDR2 FQNENV. Trimming shortened V by 4 bases and J by 4 bases, and 13 bases separated the two germline ends. The CDR3 sequence is 14 residues long. The CDR3 sequence: CASSRPGQSTEAFF. CDR3 DNA: TGTGCCAGCAGCCGACCCGGACAATCCACTGAAGCTTTCTTT.

The chain has TRBV2 and TRBJ2-2; D not certain. Germline V gives CDR1 SNHLY, CDR2 FYNNEI. V shed 3 bases and J shed 0 bases, with 8 bases lying between them. The CDR3 totals 15 residues. The CDR3 loop reads CASSDGYANTGELFF. The CDR3 bases are TGTGCCAGCAGTGACGGTTACGCGAACACCGGGGAGCTGTTTTTT.

The rearrangement uses TRBV30 and TRBJ2-1; 12 bases line up with TRBD2. From germline, CDR1 is GTSNPN and CDR2 SVGIG (reference sequence). The ends lost 3 bases at V and 4 bases at J; junction bases unmatched: 7. The CDR3 runs 16 residues. The CDR3 DNA reads TGTGCCTGGAGCGGCCTGACTAGCGGGAGTTACAATGAGCAGTTCTTC. Protein sequence: CAWSGLTSGSYNEQFF. The whole variable domain, filled in from reference TRBV30 and TRBJ2-1, reads SQTIHQWPATLVQPVGSPLSLECTVEGTSNPNLYWYRQAAGRGLQLLFYSVGIGQISSEVPQNLSASRPQDRQFILSSKKLLLSDSGFYLCAWSGLTSGSYNEQFFGPGTRLTVL.

CDR3 nucleotides: TGCAGCCCCCGGGAAGGGGATACGCAGTATTTT. Protein sequence: CSPREGDTQYF. The genes are TRBV29-1 and TRBJ2-3, with D possibly TRBD2 on 5 matching bases. Germline V gives CDR1 SQVTM, CDR2 ANQGSEA. This CDR3 is built from 11 residues. V was trimmed by 8 bases and J by 6 bases, leaving 12 bases between them.

The V call is TRBV11-3, the J call TRBJ2-5; a possible D gene is TRBD2 (6 bases). The CDR3 contains 12 residues. CDR1 and CDR2 (germline): SGHNT, YENEEA. Trimming shortened V by 6 bases and J by 4 bases, and 9 bases separated the two germline ends. Here the CDR3 reads CASRGSGETQYF. In DNA form, the CDR3 reads TGTGCCAGCAGAGGTAGCGGAGAGACCCAGTACTTC.

Remarks on this clone: This CDR3 is also generated by other DNA sequences in the sample. The gene calls are TRBV9 and TRBJ2-3; 10 bases agree with TRBD2. Germline CDR1 reads SGDLS; CDR2 reads YYNGEE. CDR3 size: 14 residues. V shed 4 bases and J 4 bases; nucleotides not matched to a gene: 3. CDR3 amino acids: CASSPSGRADTQYF. CDR3 nucleotide sequence: TGTGCCAGCAGCCCCAGCGGGAGGGCAGATACGCAGTATTTT.

This clone was detected only a few times. The chain employs TRBV28 and TRBJ2-5; no definite D call. Looked up from germline, CDR1 is MDHEN and CDR2 is SYDVKM. The CDR3 is 13 residues long. V was trimmed by 7 bases and J by 1 base, leaving 10 bases between them. The CDR3 nucleotides are TGTGCCAGCACTGTAGGGCCCCAAGAGACCCAGTACTTC. Amino acid sequence: CASTVGPQETQYF.

The V gene is TRBV14, the J gene TRBJ1-2, with D possibly matching TRBD1 (6 bases). The CDR3 is 14 amino acids. Per germline, CDR1 SGHDN and CDR2 FVKESK. Trimming removed 4 bases from V and 0 bases from J, with 9 bases in between. The DNA of the CDR3 is TGTGCCAGCAGCCGGGCAGGGGCTAACTATGGCTACACCTTC. It encodes CASSRAGANYGYTF.

The chain joins TRBV18 to TRBJ1-5, with 11 positions matching TRBD1. V lost 2 bases to trimming and J lost 7 bases; unmatched junction nucleotides: 4. The CDR3 extends over 15 amino acids. Germline loops: CDR1 KGHSH, CDR2 LQKENI. The CDR3 DNA sequence: TGTGCCAGCTCACCAAGGACAGGGGGCTTCCAGCCCCAGCATTTT. It codes for CASSPRTGGFQPQHF.

In this sample, this clone turned up a few times. The V call is TRBV30, the J call TRBJ2-2; perhaps TRBD1 as D (6 bases). From germline, CDR1 is GTSNPN and CDR2 SVGIG (reference sequence). The ends were cut back, 5 bases at V and 4 bases at J, with 14 bases in the middle. The CDR3 extends over 14 amino acids. CDR3 in amino acids: CAWGNRVPTGELFF. The CDR3 DNA follows: TGTGCCTGGGGGAACAGGGTCCCCACCGGGGAGCTGTTTTTT.